A selection of T cell receptor beta chains follows, all from one sample in a study of T cell changes during pregnancy in multiple sclerosis. The table came from immunoSEQ multiplex PCR; TCRdb's copy has only in-frame clones and leaves some out. The repertoire holds 50,000 to 60,000 clones, with roughly 90% as singletons. This sample comprised peripheral blood, obtained after pregnancy. Receptors were obtained from a female donor in good health, enrolled as a control in a pregnancy study. CDR3s include the opening cysteine and the closing phenylalanine or tryptophan. The D gene is left open where the match is weak. Only some rows state a clone size, as once, few, many or a class for expanded clones.

14	NA	TRBV5-1	TRBD1	TRBJ1-2	TGCGCCAGCAGCTCGAGGACAGGCGGTTATGGCTACACCTTC	CASSSRTGGYGYTF
14	NA	TRBV6-6	NA	TRBJ1-2	TGTGCCAGCACCGAGGACGAGGGGGGGGGCGGCTACACCTTC	CASTEDEGGGGYTF
12	NA	TRBV10-3	NA	TRBJ2-3	TGTGCCATCAGTGAGTCTTCGGGACAGCAGTATTTT	CAISESSGQQYF
15	NA	TRBV28	NA	TRBJ1-5	TGTGCCAGCAGTCGTCTAAGACTGCTAAATCAGCCCCAGCATTTT	CASSRLRLLNQPQHF
15	NA	TRBV5-6	NA	TRBJ1-2	TGTGCCAGCACGCGACGAGGGTTGATATCCGATGGCTACACCTTC	CASTRRGLISDGYTF
20	once	TRBV19	TRBD2	TRBJ2-2	TGTGCCAGTAGTCCCGGGACTAGCGGTCCCTTCGTTATCCAGCGCGGGGAGCTGTTTTTT	CASSPGTSGPFVIQRGELFF
13	NA	TRBV18	NA	TRBJ2-7	TGTGCCAGCTCTCAAGGGACTTCCTACGAGCAGTACTTC	CASSQGTSYEQYF
15	NA	TRBV5-1	NA	TRBJ1-1	TGCGCCAGCAGCTTGCAACAGGGCTGGAACACTGAAGCTTTCTTT	CASSLQQGWNTEAFF
16	NA	TRBV5-4	TRBD1	TRBJ1-5	TGTGCCAGCAGCTTGGATTTGGGACAGGCAGGTCAGCCCCAGCATTTT	CASSLDLGQAGQPQHF
16	few	TRBV4-1	NA	TRBJ2-7	TGCGCCAGCAGCCAAGTGTTGAGCAGGGCGGTCTACGAGCAGTACTTC	CASSQVLSRAVYEQYF
14	NA	TRBV7-2	NA	TRBJ1-2	TGTGCCAGCAGCTTAGCCCACCAGGACTATGGCTACACCTTC	CASSLAHQDYGYTF
15	NA	TRBV7-6	NA	TRBJ2-7	TGTGCCAGCAGCTTAGGTACAGGGTGGAATAACGAGCAGTACTTC	CASSLGTGWNNEQYF
14	NA	TRBV2	NA	TRBJ2-1	TGTGCCAGCAGTGAGGGCAGTACCTACAATGAGCAGTTCTTC	CASSEGSTYNEQFF
15	once	TRBV18	TRBD2	TRBJ2-1	TGTGCCAGCTCACCACCCAGCGGGGGTTACAATGAGCAGTTCTTC	CASSPPSGGYNEQFF
16	NA	TRBV5-4	TRBD1	TRBJ1-2	TGTGCCAGCAGCCCGGACAGGGGAAAGGGTGACTATGGCTACACCTTC	CASSPDRGKGDYGYTF
16	NA	TRBV5-1	TRBD1	TRBJ1-6	TGCGCCAGCAGATGGACAGGGGGCGCGTCTAATTCACCCCTCCACTTT	CASRWTGGASNSPLHF
13	NA	TRBV4-1	NA	TRBJ1-2	TGCGCCAGCAGCTCACTCGCGGGATCGGGCTACACCTTC	CASSSLAGSGYTF
20	NA	TRBV19	TRBD1	TRBJ1-5	TGTGCCAGTAGTATAGGATGGGACAGGGGGCGGACATTGCGCCATCAGCCCCAGCATTTT	CASSIGWDRGRTLRHQPQHF
15	NA	TRBV5-5	TRBD2	TRBJ2-3	TGTGCCAGCAGCTTACAAGCGGGGTTTACAGATACGCAGTATTTT	CASSLQAGFTDTQYF
15	NA	TRBV7-9	TRBD1	TRBJ2-2	TGTGCCAGCAGCCGTCCGGACAGGGCGACCGGGGAGCTGTTTTTT	CASSRPDRATGELFF
17	once	TRBV19	NA	TRBJ1-1	TGTGCCAGTAGTACATGGCGGCGGGAGGGTATGAACACTGAAGCTTTCTTT	CASSTWRREGMNTEAFF
14	NA	TRBV28	NA	TRBJ1-1	TGTGCCAGCAGTTTATCGGCGGGGGAAACTGAAGCTTTCTTT	CASSLSAGETEAFF
14	NA	TRBV27	TRBD1	TRBJ1-1	TGTGCCAGCAGTTTATTGACAGGGGTGACTGAAGCTTTCTTT	CASSLLTGVTEAFF
14	NA	TRBV9	NA	TRBJ2-2	TGTGCCAGCAGCGCAAGCAACAGGACCGGGGAGCTGTTTTTT	CASSASNRTGELFF
14	NA	TRBV7-2	NA	TRBJ1-5	TGTGCCAGCAGTTCCCCGGGAGAGAGGCGGCCCCAGCATTTT	CASSSPGERRPQHF
14	NA	TRBV6-6	TRBD2	TRBJ2-7	TGTGCCAGCGTCTCGGGGGCGGGAGGCTACGAGCAGTACTTC	CASVSGAGGYEQYF
14	NA	TRBV2	TRBD1	TRBJ2-7	TGTGCCAGCAGCGACAGGGAAGGACTCTACGAGCAGTACTTC	CASSDREGLYEQYF
18	NA	TRBV29-1	TRBD2	TRBJ2-5	TGCAGCGTTGAACGGGCACTAGCGGGAGTGACGAATGAGGAGACCCAGTACTTC	CSVERALAGVTNEETQYF
12	once	TRBV19	TRBD1	TRBJ1-2	TGTGCCAGTCTACAGGGGGCGCGAGGCTACACCTTC	CASLQGARGYTF
14	once	TRBV7-9	TRBD1	TRBJ1-1	TGTGCCAGCAGCCTGACAGGGGGGAACACTGAAGCTTTCTTT	CASSLTGGNTEAFF
13	NA	TRBV7-3	NA	TRBJ2-5	TGTGCCAGCAGCCAAGGGGGTCGGGAGACCCAGTACTTC	CASSQGGRETQYF
15	NA	TRBV6-1	TRBD1	TRBJ2-7	TGTGCCAGCAGTGACCCGGACAGGGGACACTACGAGCAGTACTTC	CASSDPDRGHYEQYF
14	NA	TRBV10-2	NA	TRBJ1-1	TGCGCCAGCATTCTAGGACAGCGGAACACTGAAGCTTTCTTT	CASILGQRNTEAFF
14	NA	TRBV19	NA	TRBJ1-5	TGTGCCAGTAGTCCCAGCGGATTTTATCAGCCCCAGCATTTT	CASSPSGFYQPQHF
15	NA	TRBV5-1	NA	TRBJ1-1	TGCGCCAGCAGCTCCACCGGGACAATGAACACTGAAGCTTTCTTT	CASSSTGTMNTEAFF
13	NA	TRBV25-1	NA	TRBJ1-5	TGTGCCAGCAGTTCAGGGTTCAATCAGCCCCAGCATTTT	CASSSGFNQPQHF
14	NA	TRBV28	NA	TRBJ1-2	TGTGCCATCCACCGGGACATCTCTCGGGGAGGCTACACCTTC	CAIHRDISRGGYTF
14	NA	TRBV30	TRBD1	TRBJ1-2	TGTGCCTGGAGTCGAGAGACAGGGGTGAAAGGCTACACCTTC	CAWSRETGVKGYTF
16	NA	TRBV7-9	NA	TRBJ1-2	TGTGCCAGCAGCACGGGACAAGGGTGGATCAACTATGGCTACACCTTC	CASSTGQGWINYGYTF
12	NA	TRBV29-1	NA	TRBJ1-1	TGCAGCGTTAGGGAGGGTTACAGGGAAGCTTTCTTT	CSVREGYREAFF
13	NA	TRBV19	NA	TRBJ1-5	TGTGCCAGTAGGGGACTGAACAATCAGCCCCAGCATTTT	CASRGLNNQPQHF
15	NA	TRBV7-8	TRBD1	TRBJ1-5	TGTGCCAGCAGCTCTGGGACAGGTACGGGACAGCCCCAGCATTTT	CASSSGTGTGQPQHF
16	NA	TRBV7-2	TRBD2	TRBJ2-1	TGTGCCAGCATCCTGACTAGCGGCAGCTCCTACAATGAGCAGTTCTTC	CASILTSGSSYNEQFF